This paragraph reports one T cell receptor beta chain. Its target is unknown. PCR was performed a second time for 7 to 11 cycles using a sample-barcoded 5' primer and a J-beta primer mix. TCRdb used MiXCR to reprocess the 5' RACE reads, holding one entry per CDR3 protein. The table lists 1.5 million to 2 million distinct CDR3 sequences, roughly 49% of them singletons. In germline, CDR1 is MNHEY, CDR2 SVGAGI. This CDR3 is built from 15 residues. After removal of 1 base from V and 0 bases from J, the junction contained 3 bases not matched to a gene. This sample is drawn from a study of blood T cells in healthy people across ages. Study-wide results and limits: One million T cells yielded diversity estimates that were considered underestimates. TCR beta diversity, measured per million T cells, fell in a roughly linear way with age.

RNA extraction gave at least 5.5 micrograms of total RNA per sample. The TCR originated in a woman aged 40 to 49 in good health. The chain links TRBV6-5 to TRBJ2-7; the match to TRBD2 covers 7 bases. The sequencing sample was made of blood. The CDR3 DNA reads TGTGCCAGCAGTTACTATTCGGGGGGCTCCTACGAGCAGTACTTC. It encodes CASSYYSGGSYEQYF.